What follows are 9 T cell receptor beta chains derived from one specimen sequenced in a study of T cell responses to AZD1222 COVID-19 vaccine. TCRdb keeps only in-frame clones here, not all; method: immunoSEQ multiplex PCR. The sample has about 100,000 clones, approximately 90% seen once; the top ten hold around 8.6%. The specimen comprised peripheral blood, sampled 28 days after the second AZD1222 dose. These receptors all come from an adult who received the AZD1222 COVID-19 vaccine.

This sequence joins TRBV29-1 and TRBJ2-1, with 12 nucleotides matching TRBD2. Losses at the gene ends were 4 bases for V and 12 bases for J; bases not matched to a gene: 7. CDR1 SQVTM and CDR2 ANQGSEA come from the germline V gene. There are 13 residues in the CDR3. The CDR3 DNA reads TGCAGCGTTGTTACTAGCGGGAGGTCCGGGCAGTTCTTC. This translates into CSVVTSGRSGQFF.

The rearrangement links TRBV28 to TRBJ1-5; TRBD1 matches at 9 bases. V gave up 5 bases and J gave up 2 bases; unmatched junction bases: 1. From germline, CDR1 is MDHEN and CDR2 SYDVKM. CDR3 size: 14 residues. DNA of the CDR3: TGTGCCAGCAGTAGGACAGGGGGCAATCAGCCCCAGCATTTT. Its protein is CASSRTGGNQPQHF.

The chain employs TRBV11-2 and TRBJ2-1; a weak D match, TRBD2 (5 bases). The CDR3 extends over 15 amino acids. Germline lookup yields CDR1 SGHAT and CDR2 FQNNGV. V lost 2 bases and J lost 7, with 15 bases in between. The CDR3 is CASSLPLAIVNEQFF. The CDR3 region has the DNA TGTGCCAGCAGCTTACCCCTAGCCATAGTTAATGAGCAGTTCTTC.

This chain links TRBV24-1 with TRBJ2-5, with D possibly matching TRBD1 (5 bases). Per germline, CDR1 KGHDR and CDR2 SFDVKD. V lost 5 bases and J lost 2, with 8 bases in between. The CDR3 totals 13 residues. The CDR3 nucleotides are TGTGCCACCAGTGCAGCAGGGCAAGAGACCCAGTACTTC. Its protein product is CATSAAGQETQYF.

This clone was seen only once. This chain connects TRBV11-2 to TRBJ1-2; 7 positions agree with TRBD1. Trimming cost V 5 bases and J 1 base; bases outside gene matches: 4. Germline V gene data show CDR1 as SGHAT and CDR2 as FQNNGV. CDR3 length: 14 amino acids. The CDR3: CASSRGTVNYGYTF. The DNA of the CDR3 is TGTGCCAGCAGCCGAGGGACAGTTAACTATGGCTACACCTTC.

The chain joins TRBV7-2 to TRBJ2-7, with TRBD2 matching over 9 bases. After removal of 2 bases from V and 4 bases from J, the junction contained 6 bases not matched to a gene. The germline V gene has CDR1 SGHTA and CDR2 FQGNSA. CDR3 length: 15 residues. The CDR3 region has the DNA TGTGCCAGCAGCTTAAGCACTAGCGGGTCGTACGAGCAGTACTTC. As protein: CASSLSTSGSYEQYF.

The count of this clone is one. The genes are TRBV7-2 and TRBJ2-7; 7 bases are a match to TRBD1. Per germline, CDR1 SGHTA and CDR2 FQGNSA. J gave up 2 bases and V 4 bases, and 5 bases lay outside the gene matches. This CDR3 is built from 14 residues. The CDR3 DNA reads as TGTGCCAGCAGCTGGGGACAGATAACCTACGAGCAGTACTTC. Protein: CASSWGQITYEQYF.

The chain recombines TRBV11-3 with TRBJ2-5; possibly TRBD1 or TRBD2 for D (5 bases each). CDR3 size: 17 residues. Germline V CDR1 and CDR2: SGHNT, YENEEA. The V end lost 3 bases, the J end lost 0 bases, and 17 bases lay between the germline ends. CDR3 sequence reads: CASSFRAPGRHQETQYF. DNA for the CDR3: TGTGCCAGCAGCTTTCGCGCGCCGGGACGGCACCAAGAGACCCAGTACTTC.

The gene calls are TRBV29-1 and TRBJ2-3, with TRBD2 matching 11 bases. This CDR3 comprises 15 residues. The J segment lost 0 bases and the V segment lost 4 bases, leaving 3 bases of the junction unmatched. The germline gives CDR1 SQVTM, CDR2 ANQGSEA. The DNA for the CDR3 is TGCAGCGTTGCCGCTAGCGGGAGGAGCACAGATACGCAGTATTTT. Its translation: CSVAASGRSTDTQYF.